These T cell receptor beta chains were read from a single sample in a study of T cell responses to AZD1222 COVID-19 vaccine. Libraries were prepared by immunoSEQ multiplex PCR; TCRdb keeps only in-frame clonotypes and omits some of them. The sample lists around 44,000 clones; approximately 86% were seen once. The source was peripheral blood, collected 28 days after the second AZD1222 dose. The receptors derive from an adult who received the AZD1222 COVID-19 vaccine. Both conserved end residues are part of each CDR3. The order of the fields is clone size, J gene, V gene, D gene, CDR3 protein, CDR3 DNA. A D gene is named only where the DNA matches it firmly. Clone size is shown for a subset of rows, as once, few, many or a class of expanded clone.

abundance: -; j_gene: TRBJ1-4; v_gene: TRBV6-2/TRBV6-3; d_gene: -; CDR3aa: CASSTGGGRLREKLFF; CDR3nt: TGTGCCAGCAGTACGGGGGGGGGCAGGCTTCGGGAAAAACTGTTTTTT
abundance: -; j_gene: TRBJ2-7; v_gene: TRBV5-1; d_gene: -; CDR3aa: CASSLDRLAYEQYF; CDR3nt: TGCGCCAGCAGCTTGGATAGACTAGCCTACGAGCAGTACTTC
abundance: -; j_gene: TRBJ2-5; v_gene: TRBV4-1; d_gene: TRBD2; CDR3aa: CARASGREETQYF; CDR3nt: TGCGCCAGGGCTAGCGGGAGGGAAGAGACCCAGTACTTC
abundance: few; j_gene: TRBJ1-1; v_gene: TRBV6-1; d_gene: -; CDR3aa: CASSEYPPRGTEAFF; CDR3nt: TGTGCCAGCAGTGAATACCCCCCTCGGGGCACTGAAGCTTTCTTT
abundance: -; j_gene: TRBJ1-2; v_gene: TRBV5-5; d_gene: -; CDR3aa: CASSLGGSRYGYTF; CDR3nt: TGTGCCAGCAGCTTGGGAGGGTCTAGGTATGGCTACACCTTC
abundance: -; j_gene: TRBJ1-2; v_gene: TRBV6-5; d_gene: -; CDR3aa: CASSYSRQIYGYTF; CDR3nt: TGTGCCAGCAGTTACTCGCGCCAGATTTATGGCTACACCTTC
abundance: -; j_gene: TRBJ2-3; v_gene: TRBV19; d_gene: TRBD2; CDR3aa: CASSRVREREPQYF; CDR3nt: TGTGCCAGTAGTCGAGTGCGGGAGCGGGAGCCGCAGTATTTT
abundance: -; j_gene: TRBJ2-1; v_gene: TRBV19; d_gene: TRBD2; CDR3aa: CASSPRGSGFYNEQFF; CDR3nt: TGTGCCAGTAGTCCCCGAGGTAGCGGGTTCTACAATGAGCAGTTCTTC
abundance: -; j_gene: TRBJ1-2; v_gene: TRBV6-5; d_gene: TRBD1; CDR3aa: CASRPSGGSGYTF; CDR3nt: TGTGCCAGCAGGCCGTCAGGGGGCAGTGGCTACACCTTC
abundance: -; j_gene: TRBJ1-2; v_gene: TRBV28; d_gene: TRBD1; CDR3aa: CASSFGSITGAGANYGYTF; CDR3nt: TGTGCCAGCAGTTTCGGTTCGATTACAGGGGCAGGGGCTAACTATGGCTACACCTTC
abundance: once; j_gene: TRBJ2-7; v_gene: TRBV29-1; d_gene: -; CDR3aa: CSVGVGPYEQYF; CDR3nt: TGCAGCGTTGGGGTAGGCCCCTACGAGCAGTACTTC
abundance: -; j_gene: TRBJ2-5; v_gene: TRBV11-2; d_gene: -; CDR3aa: CASSLRGSGAETQYF; CDR3nt: TGTGCCAGCAGCCTCAGGGGAAGTGGCGCGGAGACCCAGTACTTC
abundance: -; j_gene: TRBJ2-1; v_gene: TRBV24-1; d_gene: -; CDR3aa: CATSTDYNEQFF; CDR3nt: TGTGCCACCAGTACAGACTACAATGAGCAGTTCTTC
abundance: -; j_gene: TRBJ2-1; v_gene: TRBV10-3; d_gene: -; CDR3aa: CAISPEPGGNNEQFF; CDR3nt: TGTGCCATCAGTCCGGAACCCGGGGGAAACAATGAGCAGTTCTTC
abundance: -; j_gene: TRBJ1-3; v_gene: TRBV3-1/TRBV3-2; d_gene: -; CDR3aa: CASSQDFGNPSSGNTIYF; CDR3nt: TGTGCCAGCAGCCAAGATTTTGGGAACCCTAGCTCTGGAAACACCATATATTTT
abundance: -; j_gene: TRBJ2-7; v_gene: TRBV5-1; d_gene: -; CDR3aa: CASSAHRDGSYEQYF; CDR3nt: TGCGCCAGCAGTGCACACCGGGACGGGTCCTACGAGCAGTACTTC